The clone carrying this T cell receptor (beta chain) is judged medium-sized. The record originates from a study of sequential checkpoint blockade in melanoma. The wider study: Maintenance nivolumab came after either treatment sequence. Twenty-two patients had tumor biopsies before treatment and at week 13.

TCRdb's copy holds only in-frame clones and misses some; the assay was immunoSEQ multiplex PCR. The table has more than 1,200 clones, under 30% seen once; the top ten hold about 9%. CDR3 length: 16 residues. Germline CDR1 and CDR2: SGHNT and YENEEA. With 6 bases removed from V and 3 bases from J, the gap between germline ends came to 17 bases. Treatment defined: randomized to nivolumab then ipilimumab (arm A) or the reverse (arm B). The clonotype comes from a human donor with melanoma. This specimen was tumor tissue (inferred from file names), taken from a patient given nivolumab and ipilimumab in sequence. This chain connects TRBV11-3 to TRBJ2-2; either TRBD1 or TRBD2 may supply D (5 bases each). In DNA form, the CDR3 reads TGTGCCAGCAGACCACCCGACAGCGGATACACCGGGGAGCTGTTTTTT. Encoded protein: CASRPPDSGYTGELFF.